A selection of T cell receptor beta chains follows, all from one sample in a study of cytomegalovirus exposure and HLA in healthy donors. Some clones are missing from TCRdb's copy, which holds only in-frame ones; the method was immunoSEQ multiplex PCR. The sample lists 150,000 to 200,000 clones; approximately 86% were seen once. Sequencing was done on a sample of PBMCs. These receptors all stem from a young woman in good health and CMV-seronegative. Both conserved end residues are part of each CDR3. Each record gives: V gene, D gene, clone size, J gene, CDR3 DNA, CDR3 protein. The D gene is left open where the match is weak. Size values are once, few and many counts, or a class for expanded clones, and some rows have none.

TRBV4-1	-	-	TRBJ2-2	TGCGCCAGCAGCCAAGGGCTTCGGGGGAGGGAGCTGTTTTTT	CASSQGLRGRELFF
TRBV27	TRBD1	once	TRBJ1-2	TGTGCCAGCAGTTTTACAGGGGGCATGGTTGGCTACACCTTC	CASSFTGGMVGYTF
TRBV30	TRBD1	-	TRBJ1-1	TGTGCCTGGGGGTGGACAGGGATAAACACTGAAGCTTTCTTT	CAWGWTGINTEAFF
TRBV15	-	-	TRBJ1-2	TGTGCCACCTGGGGCGGCAGGGTGGATGGCTACACCTTC	CATWGGRVDGYTF
TRBV2	-	-	TRBJ1-4	TGTGCCAGCAGTGAAGGAACGCCGGTGGATGAAAAACTGTTTTTT	CASSEGTPVDEKLFF
TRBV7-9	TRBD1	-	TRBJ2-2	TGTGCCAGCAGCTTTACAGGGGCCCGCACCGGGGAGCTGTTTTTT	CASSFTGARTGELFF
TRBV13	-	once	TRBJ1-1	TGTGCCAGCAGCTGGAGGACGGTAAACACTGAAGCTTTCTTT	CASSWRTVNTEAFF
TRBV2	-	-	TRBJ1-3	TGTGCCAGCAGTGACGGGAACCCCTCTGGAAACACCATATATTTT	CASSDGNPSGNTIYF
TRBV9	TRBD2	-	TRBJ2-3	TGTGCCAGCAGCCCGGGAGGGAGGCAGATCACAGATACGCAGTATTTT	CASSPGGRQITDTQYF
TRBV5-1	-	once	TRBJ1-1	TGCGCCAGCAGCTTGGGGGTGACAGAGAACACTGAAGCTTTCTTT	CASSLGVTENTEAFF
TRBV27	-	-	TRBJ2-2	TGTGCCAGCAGTCGATGGGGAGTAAACACCGGGGAGCTGTTTTTT	CASSRWGVNTGELFF
TRBV28	TRBD1	few	TRBJ1-2	TGTGCCAGCAGTTTGACAGGGGCGCACACCTTC	CASSLTGAHTF
TRBV9	-	few	TRBJ2-4	TGTGCCAGCAGCCCAGAGACAGCAAACAAAAACATTCAGTACTTC	CASSPETANKNIQYF
TRBV19	-	-	TRBJ2-7	TGTGCCAGTAGTCCCGCGGTCGCCTACGAGCAGTACTTC	CASSPAVAYEQYF
TRBV5-6	-	-	TRBJ2-7	TGTGCCAGCAGCCCCCTCAGTGGGGCGAGGGAGCAGTACTTC	CASSPLSGAREQYF
TRBV5-1	-	-	TRBJ2-3	TGCGCCAGCAGCCCCGGAGGGGTCAAAGATACGCAGTATTTT	CASSPGGVKDTQYF
TRBV7-2	-	-	TRBJ1-4	TGTGCCAGCAGCCGCTCGACAGCAACTAATGAAAAACTGTTTTTT	CASSRSTATNEKLFF
TRBV18	TRBD2	-	TRBJ2-5	TGTGCCAGCTCACGGACTAGCGGGAGTAGCTACCAAGAGACCCAGTACTTC	CASSRTSGSSYQETQYF
TRBV7-2	TRBD1	-	TRBJ2-7	TGTGCCAGCAGCTTCCCGGGACAGACCTACGAGCAGTACTTC	CASSFPGQTYEQYF
TRBV4-2	-	-	TRBJ1-5	TGTGCCAGCAGCCAAGATCTACGGAGCAATCAGCCCCAGCATTTT	CASSQDLRSNQPQHF
TRBV4-1	TRBD1	-	TRBJ1-1	TGCGCCAGCAGCCAAGTATTCAGGGGGCCAGCATTGAACACTGAAGCTTTCTTT	CASSQVFRGPALNTEAFF
TRBV7-9	-	few	TRBJ1-1	TGTGCCAGCAGCCTACCTCGGACAGTTACTGAAGCTTTCTTT	CASSLPRTVTEAFF
TRBV5-6	-	-	TRBJ1-4	TGTGCCAGCAGCTTGTTACAGGCGAATGAAAAACTGTTTTTT	CASSLLQANEKLFF
TRBV18	TRBD1	-	TRBJ2-7	TGTGCCAGCTCACTACAGGGGGGCTTTATCCGAGACTCCTACGAGCAGTACTTC	CASSLQGGFIRDSYEQYF
TRBV5-6	-	-	TRBJ1-1	TGTGCCAGCAGCTTGTACGGTCTTGAAGCTTTCTTT	CASSLYGLEAFF